These 12 T cell receptor beta chains originate from one sample sequenced in a study of blood T cell repertoires in COVID-19. Only in-frame clones appear in the TCRdb table, and some are missing; sequencing was by immunoSEQ multiplex PCR. This table has over 100,000 clones, about 80% appearing once. The material sequenced was peripheral blood. Every receptor here comes from an older woman with acute or convalescent COVID-19.

The sample holds a few counts of this clone. The CDR3 DNA follows: TGTGCCAGCAGTTACTCGTCCGGGACTAATGAAAAACTGTTTTTT. It encodes CASSYSSGTNEKLFF. The chain recombines TRBV6-5 with TRBJ1-4; D remains unclear. Trimming removed 0 bases from V and 2 bases from J, with 7 bases in between. The CDR3 consists of 15 residues. The V gene's germline CDR1 is MNHEY and CDR2 SVGAGI.

The chain has TRBV5-5 and TRBJ1-2; possible D gene TRBD1, 6 bases. Germline V gene lookup returns CDR1 SGHKS and CDR2 YYEKEE (reference sequence). The CDR3 is 15 amino acids. The V gene lost 2 bases and the J gene lost 2 bases, with 13 bases spanning the gap. CDR3 in DNA: TGTGCCAGCAGCTTACCCGGGACACTCAACTATGGCTACACCTTC. Translating it yields CASSLPGTLNYGYTF. The full variable domain, completed using reference TRBV5-5 and TRBJ1-2, is DAGVTQSPTHLIKTRGQQVTLRCSPISGHKSVSWYQQVLGQGPQFIFQYYEKEERGRGNFPDRFSARQFPNYSSELNVNALLLGDSALYLCASSLPGTLNYGYTFGSGTRLTVV.

CDR3 in DNA: TGCAGTGCTAGAGCTAGAACTGAAGCTTTCTTT. Residues: CSARARTEAFF. The chain employs TRBV20-1 and TRBJ1-1, with D unresolved. The CDR3 is 11 residues long. CDR1 is DFQATT, CDR2 SNEGSKA, per germline (reference sequence). Trimming shortened V by 1 base and J by 5 bases, and 5 bases separated the two germline ends.

V is TRBV7-3 and J is TRBJ2-3, with D perhaps TRBD1 (6 bases). Germline values: CDR1 SGHTA, CDR2 FQGTGA. The CDR3 runs 13 residues. V lost 3 bases and J lost 5, with 9 bases in between. The chain's CDR3 is CASSFQGKDTQYF. For the CDR3, the DNA is TGTGCCAGCAGCTTCCAGGGGAAAGATACGCAGTATTTT.

This clone was seen a few times. The sample contains more than one DNA sequence encoding this CDR3. The chain employs TRBV11-2 and TRBJ1-2; D might be TRBD1 (5 bases). Germline V gene sequence: CDR1 SGHAT, CDR2 FQNNGV. The CDR3 spans 15 residues. V lost 0 bases and J 0 bases, leaving 8 bases between the germline ends. CDR3 nucleotide sequence: TGTGCCAGCAGCTTAGATCGGGGGTCTAACTATGGCTACACCTTC. Its protein product is CASSLDRGSNYGYTF.

This rearrangement joins TRBV24-1 to TRBJ2-5; possible D gene TRBD1, 6 bases. The CDR3 has 16 residues. The V gene lost 3 bases and the J gene lost 3 bases, with 16 bases spanning the gap. Germline CDR1 reads KGHDR; CDR2 reads SFDVKD. Here the CDR3 DNA reads TGTGCCACCAGTGATCCCAATACAGGGTTCGAAGAGACCCAGTACTTC. It codes for CATSDPNTGFEETQYF.

V gene TRBV6-5 combines with J gene TRBJ1-2; 9 bases line up with TRBD1. Germline values: CDR1 MNHEY, CDR2 SVGAGI. The CDR3 has 13 amino acids. V shed 5 bases and J 7 bases; nucleotides not matched to a gene: 5. The CDR3 sequence: CASSHGTGSGYTF. The CDR3 nucleotides read TGTGCCAGCAGTCACGGGACAGGGTCTGGCTACACCTTC.

The V and J genes are TRBV4-2 and TRBJ1-6; D gene ambiguous. CDR1 LGHNA and CDR2 YNFKEQ come from the germline V gene. V gave up 8 bases and J gave up 11 bases, with 22 bases separating them. The CDR3 contains 15 residues. CDR3 in DNA: TGTGCCAGCCGTGAAGATATTGCTGGAGAGGCACCCCTCCACTTT. Amino acid sequence: CASREDIAGEAPLHF.

This chain uses TRBV18 with TRBJ2-5; possible D gene TRBD2, 6 bases. Germline CDR1 reads KGHSH; CDR2 reads LQKENI. The CDR3 sequence is 17 residues long. V was pared by 0 bases and J by 3 bases, with 17 bases between. The CDR3 DNA reads TGTGCCAGCTCACCACCGGGGGAGGCAGGCGTAGAAGAGACCCAGTACTTC. Amino acids: CASSPPGEAGVEETQYF.

For this clone: The germline gene is not matched at one end of the junction; a read error may be the cause. CDR3 sequence: CSATTGTGPRF. In DNA form, the CDR3 reads TGCAGTGCTACGACCGGGACAGGCCCACGTTTT. The rearrangement joins TRBV20-1 to TRBJ1-1; TRBD1 aligns across 8 bases. Germline V gives CDR1 DFQATT, CDR2 SNEGSKA (reference sequence). This CDR3 contains 11 residues.

This clone was observed a handful of times. The chain is built from TRBV12-3 or TRBV12-4 and TRBJ1-1; 8 nucleotides agree with TRBD1. The V gene end was trimmed by 9 bases and the J gene end by 2 bases; junction bases not matched to a gene: 5. The CDR3 length is 13 residues. CDR3 DNA sequence: TGTGCCAGTGTGACAGGGGCCAACACTGAAGCTTTCTTT. Protein product: CASVTGANTEAFF.

The rearrangement links TRBV2 to TRBJ1-1; D might be TRBD1 (5 bases). Trimming pared 3 bases from V and 5 bases from J, leaving 16 bases between. The CDR3 runs to 15 residues. CDR1 is SNHLY and CDR2 is FYNNEI in the germline V gene. CDR3 nucleotide sequence: TGTGCCAGCAGTGATGGACAAAGAAGGTATACTGAAGCTTTCTTT. It is translated as CASSDGQRRYTEAFF.